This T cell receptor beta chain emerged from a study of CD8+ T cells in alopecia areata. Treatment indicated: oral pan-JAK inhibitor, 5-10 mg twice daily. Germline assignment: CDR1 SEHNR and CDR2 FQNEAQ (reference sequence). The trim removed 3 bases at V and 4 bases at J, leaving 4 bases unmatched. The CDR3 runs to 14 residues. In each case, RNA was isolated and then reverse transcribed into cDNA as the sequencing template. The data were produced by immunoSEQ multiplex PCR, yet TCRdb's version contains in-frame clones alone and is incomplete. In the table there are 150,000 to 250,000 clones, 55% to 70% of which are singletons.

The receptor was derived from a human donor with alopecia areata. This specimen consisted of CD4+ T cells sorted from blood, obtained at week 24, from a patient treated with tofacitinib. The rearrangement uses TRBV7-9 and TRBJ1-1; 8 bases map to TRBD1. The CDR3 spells CASSFDRGGTEAFF. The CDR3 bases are TGTGCCAGCAGCTTTGACAGGGGTGGCACTGAAGCTTTCTTT. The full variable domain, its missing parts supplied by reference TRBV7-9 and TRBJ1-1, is DTGVSQNPRHKITKRGQNVTFRCDPISEHNRLYWYRQTLGQGPEFLTYFQNEAQLEKSRLLSDRFSAERPKGSFSTLEIQRTEQGDSAMYLCASSFDRGGTEAFFGQGTRLTVV.